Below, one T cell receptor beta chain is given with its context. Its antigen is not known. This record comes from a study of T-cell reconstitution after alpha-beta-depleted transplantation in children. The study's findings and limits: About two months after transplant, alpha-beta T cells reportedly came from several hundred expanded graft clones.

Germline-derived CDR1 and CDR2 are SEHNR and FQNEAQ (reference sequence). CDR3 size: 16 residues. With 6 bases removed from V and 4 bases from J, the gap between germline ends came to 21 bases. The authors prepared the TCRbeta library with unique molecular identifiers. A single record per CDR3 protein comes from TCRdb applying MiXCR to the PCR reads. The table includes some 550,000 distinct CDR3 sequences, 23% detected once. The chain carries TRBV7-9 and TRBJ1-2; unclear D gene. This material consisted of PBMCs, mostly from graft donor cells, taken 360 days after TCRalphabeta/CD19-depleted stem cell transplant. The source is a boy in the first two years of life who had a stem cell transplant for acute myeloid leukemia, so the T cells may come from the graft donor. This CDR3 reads CASSIETEAEGYGYTF. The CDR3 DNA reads TGTGCCAGCAGTATAGAGACGGAAGCAGAAGGCTATGGCTACACCTTC.